A selection of T cell receptor beta chains follows, all from one sample in a study of cytomegalovirus exposure and HLA in healthy donors. Sequenced by immunoSEQ multiplex PCR; TCRdb stores in-frame clones only, minus some. The profile shows around 130,000 clones, roughly 86% of them singletons. Sequenced: PBMCs. Every receptor here comes from a man younger than 40 in good health and CMV-seronegative. CDR3s include the opening cysteine and the closing phenylalanine or tryptophan. A D gene is named only where the DNA matches it firmly. Some rows mark clone size as missing; the rest say once, few, many or name a class of expanded clone.

- TRBJ1-1 TRBV2 - CASVRVANEAFF TGTGCCAGTGTCAGGGTGGCAAATGAAGCTTTCTTT
- TRBJ2-7 TRBV7-9 - CASSFLSGLGLYEQYF TGTGCCAGCAGCTTCCTTTCCGGACTTGGGCTTTACGAGCAGTACTTC
- TRBJ1-3 TRBV4-1 TRBD1 CASSQDRFRDRGMVRGNTIYF TGCGCCAGCAGCCAAGATAGATTCCGGGACAGGGGGATGGTGCGTGGAAACACCATATATTTT
- TRBJ2-3 TRBV27 - CASLSFENRGAENSTDTQYF TGTGCCAGCCTCTCTTTCGAAAACCGGGGGGCAGAGAATAGCACAGATACGCAGTATTTT
- TRBJ2-7 TRBV4-3 - CASSPHAQVSYEQYF TGCGCCAGCAGCCCACACGCCCAGGTCTCCTACGAGCAGTACTTC
few TRBJ2-7 TRBV28 - CASSYASYEQYF TGTGCCAGCAGTTACGCGTCCTACGAGCAGTACTTC
- TRBJ2-7 TRBV6-1 - CASSEEGLAPYEQYF TGTGCCAGCAGTGAAGAGGGACTTGCACCCTACGAGCAGTACTTC
- TRBJ2-1 TRBV5-1 - CASRLDNEQFF TGCGCCAGCAGACTAGACAATGAGCAGTTCTTC
- TRBJ2-3 TRBV9 - CASSVVAGNPTDTQYF TGTGCCAGCAGCGTAGTTGCAGGGAATCCCACAGATACGCAGTATTTT
- TRBJ2-7 TRBV7-2 TRBD2 CASSPGPGTSGYEQYF TGTGCCAGCAGCCCAGGCCCCGGGACTAGCGGCTACGAGCAGTACTTC
- TRBJ2-7 TRBV7-3 - CASSSGPSPYEQYF TGTGCCAGCAGCTCAGGTCCTTCCCCCTACGAGCAGTACTTC
- TRBJ2-7 TRBV9 - CASSVEDSYEQYF TGTGCCAGCAGCGTAGAGGACAGCTACGAGCAGTACTTC
- TRBJ2-5 TRBV30 TRBD2 CAWSLGDGGRAGKTQYF TGTGCCTGGAGCTTGGGTGACGGCGGGAGGGCCGGGAAGACCCAGTACTTC
- TRBJ2-2 TRBV12-1 - CASSLPPGQGSNTGELFF TGTGCCAGCAGCCTGCCCCCGGGACAGGGGTCGAACACCGGGGAGCTGTTTTTT
- TRBJ1-5 TRBV20-1 - CSARDPLAQHF TGCAGTGCTAGAGATCCTTTAGCCCAGCATTTT
- TRBJ2-7 TRBV6-5 - CASSYEGAYEQYF TGTGCCAGCAGTTACGAGGGCGCCTACGAGCAGTACTTC
- TRBJ2-7 TRBV5-5 TRBD1 CASSRDPGTETYEQYF TGTGCCAGCAGTCGAGACCCTGGGACAGAAACCTACGAGCAGTACTTC
- TRBJ1-5 TRBV2 - CASSPMQTGLNQPQHF TGTGCCAGCAGTCCCATGCAAACAGGGCTTAATCAGCCCCAGCATTTT
- TRBJ1-3 TRBV11-2 - CASSPERRGSGNTIYF TGTGCCAGCAGCCCTGAGAGACGGGGCTCTGGAAACACCATATATTTT
- TRBJ2-7 TRBV6-1 - CASTLVGSYEQYF TGTGCCAGCACACTGGTCGGCTCCTACGAGCAGTACTTC
- TRBJ1-1 TRBV5-1 TRBD1 CASSLGTGEGKKDTEAFF TGCGCCAGCAGCTTGGGGACAGGGGAGGGGAAGAAGGACACTGAAGCTTTCTTT
- TRBJ2-3 TRBV9 TRBD2 CASSRGQSTTSFTDTQYF TGTGCCAGCAGCCGCGGACAATCGACGACTAGCTTCACAGATACGCAGTATTTT
once TRBJ1-1 TRBV7-2 - CASSQGNRRGSGMNTEAFF TGTGCCAGCAGCCAAGGGAATCGTAGGGGGAGTGGGATGAACACTGAAGCTTTCTTT
- TRBJ1-1 TRBV9 - CASGKTVYTEAFF TGTGCCAGCGGGAAGACAGTTTACACTGAAGCTTTCTTT
once TRBJ2-7 TRBV10-2 - CASSEVSYEQYF TGCGCCAGCAGTGAAGTTAGCTACGAGCAGTACTTC
- TRBJ2-3 TRBV10-3 TRBD2 CAISAAGESTDTQYF TGTGCCATCAGTGCCGCGGGAGAGAGCACAGATACGCAGTATTTT
- TRBJ2-5 TRBV7-8 TRBD2 CASSLRTSGRAGETQYF TGTGCCAGCAGCTTACGAACTAGCGGGAGGGCGGGGGAGACCCAGTACTTC
- TRBJ1-2 TRBV18 - CASSPLDDSHYGYTF TGTGCCAGCTCACCTCTAGATGACAGCCACTATGGCTACACCTTC
- TRBJ2-1 TRBV5-1 TRBD2 CASSLAPSGGNEQFF TGCGCCAGCAGCTTAGCTCCTAGCGGGGGAAATGAGCAGTTCTTC
few TRBJ1-1 TRBV7-2 TRBD1 CASSTGQGSNTEAFF TGTGCCAGCAGCACCGGACAGGGCTCAAACACTGAAGCTTTCTTT
few TRBJ1-1 TRBV19 TRBD1 CASTLRQGSSEAFF TGTGCCAGTACCCTTCGACAGGGAAGTAGTGAAGCTTTCTTT
- TRBJ2-2 TRBV5-8 - CASSPGTSNTGELFF TGTGCCAGCAGCCCAGGGACTTCCAACACCGGGGAGCTGTTTTTT
- TRBJ2-3 TRBV5-5 - CASSLDRYTDTQYF TGTGCCAGCAGCTTGGACCGGTACACAGATACGCAGTATTTT
- TRBJ2-7 TRBV5-1 TRBD2 CASSLAGQGGHPYEQYF TGCGCCAGCAGCTTGGCCGGGCAGGGAGGGCACCCCTACGAGCAGTACTTC
- TRBJ2-1 TRBV4-3 TRBD2 CASSQDQVGSGRAAEQFF TGCGCCAGCAGCCAAGATCAGGTTGGGAGCGGGAGGGCCGCTGAGCAGTTCTTC
- TRBJ1-4 TRBV10-3 - CAISDSGGWEKLFF TGTGCCATCAGTGATTCGGGAGGGTGGGAAAAACTGTTTTTT
many TRBJ1-6 TRBV15 - CATSRTQGTPLHF TGTGCCACCAGCAGGACACAGGGTACACCCCTCCACTTT